This T cell receptor (beta chain) was recovered during a study of cytomegalovirus exposure and HLA in healthy donors. Study-wide results and limits: A list of around 150 TCR beta chains associated with cytomegalovirus was given.

This CDR3 has 16 amino acids. Germline CDR1 reads SGHRS; CDR2 reads YFSETQ. Trimming took 4 bases from V and 5 from J, leaving 18 bases between them. With regard to this clone: The antigen remains unidentified.

The primer mix had 60 Vbeta and 13 Jbeta primers. The table came from immunoSEQ multiplex PCR; TCRdb's copy has only in-frame clones and leaves some out. This repertoire shows about 180,000 clones, roughly 87% found once; its top ten account for 1.5%. The sequenced sample consisted of PBMCs. V is TRBV5-1 and J is TRBJ1-4, with D possibly being TRBD1 (5 bases). The TCR was taken from a man aged 35-49 years in good health and CMV-seronegative. CDR3 nucleotide sequence: TGCGCCAGCAGCATAGACGGCGGGGCCCAAAATGAAAAACTGTTTTTT. This gives the protein CASSIDGGAQNEKLFF.